The entry below gives a single T cell receptor (beta chain) sequence along with its context. The antigen remains undetermined. This sample is drawn from a study of T-cell reconstitution after alpha-beta-depleted transplantation in children. General study points: Roughly two months post-transplant, alpha-beta T cells reportedly originated from several hundred graft clones that had expanded.

Unique molecular identifiers were used in preparing the TCRbeta library. TCRdb reprocessed the PCR reads with MiXCR, giving one entry per CDR3 protein. The sample includes about a million distinct CDR3 sequences, under 30% of them seen just once. The germline V and J ends were trimmed by 0 bases and 5 bases, with 17 bases remaining between them. The V gene's germline CDR1 is MGHRA and CDR2 YSYEKL. The CDR3 totals 16 residues. The TCR sequence derives from a boy under three years old who had a stem cell transplant for SCID, so the T cells may come from the graft donor. The sample was PBMCs, mostly from graft donor cells, taken 360 days after TCRalphabeta/CD19-depleted stem cell transplant. V usage is TRBV4-1 and J usage is TRBJ2-7; D perhaps matches TRBD2 (6 bases). The CDR3, as DNA: TGCGCCAGCAGCCAAGATTGGGGTTGGAGGGCAAACGAGCAGTACTTC. Translating it yields CASSQDWGWRANEQYF.